This TCR beta chain appears in the sequencing data of a study of technical replicates of blood from four donors. The CDR3 length is 13 residues. V was cut by 5 bases and J by 6 bases, with 12 bases left in between. CDR1 and CDR2 (germline): MNHNY, SVGAGI (reference sequence). The method was immunoSEQ multiplex PCR; TCRdb's version includes in-frame clones alone and lacks a portion of them. The sample lists 15,000 or so clones; 75% to 90% were seen once. The chain couples TRBV6-6 to TRBJ2-3; D is perhaps TRBD2 (6 bases). This TCR was recovered from a human donor in good health. The sequenced sample was PBMCs. This CDR3 is CASSRERWDTQYF. The CDR3, as DNA: TGTGCCAGCAGTCGGGAGAGGTGGGATACGCAGTATTTT.